This paragraph covers one TCR beta chain sequence. There is no known antigen for this receptor. No base quality values were provided; no much bigger clone lies one nucleotide off. This record comes from a study of blood T cell repertoires in COVID-19 (dated by TCRdb to the early 2020s). With regard to the full study: Collaborator samples came from the United States, Italy and Spain and covered acute and convalescent phases of COVID-19. The prospective study material was composed of cDNA or gDNA derived from T cells, B-cell-depleted T cells, or PBMCs. The dataset comprised deeply sampled blood TCRbeta repertoires from subjects exposed to, actively infected with, or recovered from COVID-19. Where available, HLA class I and class II types were taken from metadata supplied by the sample provider and were not determined by assay-based typing. The sample metadata nearly always contained a de-identified subject ID, COVID-19 status, age in years and sex. Samples were obtained from the ongoing ImmuneRACE study (first 160 participants) and from 950 to 1,500 subjects provided by 6 global collaborators. The repertoires were released in a freely available public database intended as a resource for research on the immune response to SARS-CoV-2.

At the junction V is shortened by 10 bases and J by 3 bases; bases outside the gene matches: 8. From the cysteine through the phenylalanine, the CDR3 covers 13 amino acids. The kept DNA is CDR3 alone, 39 bases in frame from the first base. CDR1 and CDR2 are drawn from the germline V gene (reference sequence): LNHNV, YYDKDF. TCRbeta CDR3 regions were amplified from genomic DNA using the immunoSEQ Assay, a bias-controlled multiplex PCR. From the authors' description of their analysis: Within the assay, amplification of reference gene primers was used to estimate how many nucleated cells each sample contained. Sequence reads were collapsed and filtered to measure the absolute abundance of every unique TCRbeta CDR3 rearrangement. For each sample, productive Simpson clonality was calculated as the square root of Simpson's diversity index across productive rearrangements. TCRdb mirrors the immuneACCESS table, restricted to in-frame sequences. Some clones are absent from its copies; in checked studies, under half trace to an unresolved V gene, and the reason for the others is unknown. V and J calls and clone size are those listed in that table; D and trimming were worked out from the DNA. The sample table contains 310,000 or so clones; only one count was recorded for roughly nine tenths of them. Together, the top ten hold around 5.8% of the sample.

Participants in the prospective study were enrolled through a virtual design, were aged roughly 18 to 90 years, and lived in some 24 United States geographic areas. Cohort assignment in the prospective study relied on participant-reported clinical history from a screening survey and a study questionnaire. Recovered participants in ImmuneRACE Cohort 3 were defined by two consecutive negative NP/OP PCR tests, clearance by a healthcare professional, or resolution of symptoms. Each participant in the prospective study had whole blood, serum and a nasopharyngeal or oropharyngeal swab collected by mobile phlebotomists. Prospective study participants could optionally give additional blood draws and questionnaires over an approximately two-month period. Prospective study blood samples were shipped either frozen or at room temperature before DNA extraction. Findings and caveats that apply to the study as a whole: The quantity of clinical and demographic metadata differed by source and by participant and was supplied without curation.

Sequenced input: PBMCs or T cells enriched from blood (not recorded which). The sequence was collected from a woman aged 40 to 50 who had recovered from COVID-19. The chain employs TRBV15 and TRBJ2-7, and 8 junction bases match TRBD1. The DNA sequence is TGTGCCATATCGCAGGGGGCAATCTACGAGCAGTACTTC. The resulting protein is CAISQGAIYEQYF.